This T cell receptor (beta chain) was captured by sequencing in a study of response to subunit inactivated influenza vaccine. TCRdb called the RT-PCR reads again in MiXCR, with one record for every CDR3 protein. The repertoire has hundreds of thousands of distinct CDR3 sequences, around 14% of them found once; the top ten carry approximately 10%. Study-wide points: New T cells are recruited in small numbers by each seasonal influenza vaccination, according to the authors' suggestion.

The CDR3 sequence is 14 residues long. Trimming shortened V by 1 base and J by 3 bases, and 6 bases separated the two germline ends. Germline CDR1 and CDR2: MNHNS and SASEGT. Remarks on this clonotype: Its antigen is unknown.

This rearrangement joins TRBV6-1 to TRBJ2-2; no clear D. The material sequenced was PBMCs from blood, taken about 12 days after vaccination. This clonotype originated in a man between 50 and 59 years old who received an inactivated influenza vaccine. The CDR3 region is CASSEGGDTGELFF. The DNA for the CDR3 is TGTGCCAGCAGTGAAGGAGGAGACACCGGGGAGCTGTTTTTT.